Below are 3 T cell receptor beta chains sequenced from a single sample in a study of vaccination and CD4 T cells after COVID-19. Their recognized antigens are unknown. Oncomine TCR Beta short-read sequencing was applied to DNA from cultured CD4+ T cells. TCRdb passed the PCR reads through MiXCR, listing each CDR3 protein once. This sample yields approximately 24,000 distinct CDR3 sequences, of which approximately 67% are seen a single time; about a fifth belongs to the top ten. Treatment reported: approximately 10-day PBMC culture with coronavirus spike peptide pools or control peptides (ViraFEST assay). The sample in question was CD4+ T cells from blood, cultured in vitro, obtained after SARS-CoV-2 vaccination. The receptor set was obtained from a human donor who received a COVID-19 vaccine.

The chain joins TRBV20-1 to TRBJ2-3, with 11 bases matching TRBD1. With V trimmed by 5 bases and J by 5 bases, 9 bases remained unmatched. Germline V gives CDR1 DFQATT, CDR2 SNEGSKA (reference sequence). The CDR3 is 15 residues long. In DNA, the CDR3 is TGCAGTGCTCGAGCTGGGACAGGGGGAATAGATACGCAGTATTTT. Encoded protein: CSARAGTGGIDTQYF.

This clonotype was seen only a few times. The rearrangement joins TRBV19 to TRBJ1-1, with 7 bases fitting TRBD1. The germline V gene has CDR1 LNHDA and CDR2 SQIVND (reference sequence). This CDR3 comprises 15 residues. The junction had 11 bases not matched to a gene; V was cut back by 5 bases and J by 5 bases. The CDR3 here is CASSPRQGVRTEAFF. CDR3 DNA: TGTGCCAGTAGTCCAAGACAGGGCGTTAGGACTGAAGCTTTCTTT.

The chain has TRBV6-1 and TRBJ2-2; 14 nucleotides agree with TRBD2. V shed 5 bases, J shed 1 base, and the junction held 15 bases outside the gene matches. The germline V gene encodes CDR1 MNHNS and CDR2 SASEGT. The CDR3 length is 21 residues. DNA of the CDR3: TGTGCCAGCAGTCTCCCGACCGGGACTAGCGGGGGCCGGGAGAACACCGGGGAGCTGTTTTTT. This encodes CASSLPTGTSGGRENTGELFF.